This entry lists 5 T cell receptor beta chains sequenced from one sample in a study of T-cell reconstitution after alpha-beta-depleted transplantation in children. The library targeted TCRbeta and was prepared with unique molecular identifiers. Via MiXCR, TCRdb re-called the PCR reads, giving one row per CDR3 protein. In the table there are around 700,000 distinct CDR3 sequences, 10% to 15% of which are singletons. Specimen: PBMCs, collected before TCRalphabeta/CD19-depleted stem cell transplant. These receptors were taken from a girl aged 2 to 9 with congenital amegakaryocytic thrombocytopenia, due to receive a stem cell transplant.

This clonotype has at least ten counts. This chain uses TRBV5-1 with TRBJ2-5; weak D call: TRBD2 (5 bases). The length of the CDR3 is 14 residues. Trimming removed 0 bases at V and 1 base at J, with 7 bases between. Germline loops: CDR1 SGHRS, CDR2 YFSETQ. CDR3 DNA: TGCGCCAGCAGCTTGGAAGGAGGCCAAGAGACCCAGTACTTC. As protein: CASSLEGGQETQYF.

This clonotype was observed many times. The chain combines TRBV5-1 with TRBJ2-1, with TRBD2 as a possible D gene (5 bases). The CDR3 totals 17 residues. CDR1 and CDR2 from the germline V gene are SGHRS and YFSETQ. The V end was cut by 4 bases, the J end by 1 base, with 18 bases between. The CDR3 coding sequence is TGCGCCAGCAGCATTCTACCCTGGAGGATTTCCTACAATGAGCAGTTCTTC. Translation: CASSILPWRISYNEQFF.

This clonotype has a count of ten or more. Here the CDR3 reads CASSSTGPRGLDTQYF. CDR3 DNA: TGTGCCAGCAGTTCTACCGGGCCAAGGGGGTTGGATACGCAGTATTTT. The chain joins TRBV28 to TRBJ2-3; D is perhaps TRBD1 (6 bases). V was shortened by 4 bases and J by 6 bases, with 20 bases between the two germline ends. Per germline, CDR1 MDHEN and CDR2 SYDVKM. The CDR3 covers 16 residues. Based on the CDR3 plus reference TRBV28 and TRBJ2-3, the full variable domain is DVKVTQSSRYLVKRTGEKVFLECVQDMDHENMFWYRQDPGLGLRLIYFSYDVKMKEKGDIPEGYSVSREKKERFSLILESASTNQTSMYLCASSSTGPRGLDTQYFGPGTRLTVL.

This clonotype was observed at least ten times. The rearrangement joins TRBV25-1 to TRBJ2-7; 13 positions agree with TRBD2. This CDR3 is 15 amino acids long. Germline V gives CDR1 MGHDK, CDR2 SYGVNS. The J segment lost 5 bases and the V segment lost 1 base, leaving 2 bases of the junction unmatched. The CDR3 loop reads CASSEWTSGSNEQYF. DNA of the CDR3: TGTGCCAGCAGTGAATGGACTAGCGGGAGTAACGAGCAGTACTTC.

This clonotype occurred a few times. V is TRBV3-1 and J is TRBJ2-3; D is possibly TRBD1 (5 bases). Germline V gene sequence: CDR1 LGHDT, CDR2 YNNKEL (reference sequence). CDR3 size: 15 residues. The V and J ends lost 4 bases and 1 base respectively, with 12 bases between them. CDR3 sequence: CASSRGPERTDTQYF. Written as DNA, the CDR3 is TGTGCCAGCAGCCGGGGCCCGGAACGCACAGATACGCAGTATTTT.